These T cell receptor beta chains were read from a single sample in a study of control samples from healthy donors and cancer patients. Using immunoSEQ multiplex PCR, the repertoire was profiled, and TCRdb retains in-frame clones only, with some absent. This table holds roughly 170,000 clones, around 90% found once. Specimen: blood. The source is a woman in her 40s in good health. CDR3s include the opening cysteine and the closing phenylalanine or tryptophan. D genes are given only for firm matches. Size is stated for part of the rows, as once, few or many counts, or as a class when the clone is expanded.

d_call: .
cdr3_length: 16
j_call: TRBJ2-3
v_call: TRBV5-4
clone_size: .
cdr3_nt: TGTGCCAGCAGCTTCCGCCTACACCTAAGCACAGATACGCAGTATTTT
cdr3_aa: CASSFRLHLSTDTQYF

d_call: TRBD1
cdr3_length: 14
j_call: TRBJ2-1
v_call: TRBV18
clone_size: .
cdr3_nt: TGTGCCAGCTCAGGACAGGGGGCTAACAATGAGCAGTTCTTC
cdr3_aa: CASSGQGANNEQFF

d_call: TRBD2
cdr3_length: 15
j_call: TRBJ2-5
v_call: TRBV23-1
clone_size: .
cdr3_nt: TGCGCCAGCGGGGAATCGGGGGGAAAACAAGAGACCCAGTACTTC
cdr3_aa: CASGESGGKQETQYF

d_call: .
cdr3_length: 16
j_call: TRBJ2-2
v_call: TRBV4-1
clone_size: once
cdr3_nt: TGCGCCAGCAGCCTTACCTTGGTGGGAAACACCGGGGAGCTGTTTTTT
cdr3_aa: CASSLTLVGNTGELFF

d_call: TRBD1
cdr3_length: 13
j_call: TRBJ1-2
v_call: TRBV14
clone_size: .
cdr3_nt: TGTGCCAGCAGCCTGACAGGGGGGTTAGGCTACACCTTC
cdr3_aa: CASSLTGGLGYTF

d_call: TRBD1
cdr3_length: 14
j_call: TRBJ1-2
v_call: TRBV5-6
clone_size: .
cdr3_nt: TGTGCCAGCAGCTCCCCGGGACAGGTTGGTGGCTACACCTTC
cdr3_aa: CASSSPGQVGGYTF

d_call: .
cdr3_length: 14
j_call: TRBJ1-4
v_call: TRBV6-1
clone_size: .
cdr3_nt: TGTGCCAGCAGTGAGACAGAAACTAATGAAAAACTGTTTTTT
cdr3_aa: CASSETETNEKLFF

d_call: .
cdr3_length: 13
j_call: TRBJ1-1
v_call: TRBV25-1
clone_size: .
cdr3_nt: TGTGCCACCGTCATGGACGACAACACTGAAGCTTTCTTT
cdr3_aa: CATVMDDNTEAFF

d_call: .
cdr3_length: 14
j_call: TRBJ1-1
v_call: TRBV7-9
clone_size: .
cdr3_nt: TGTGCCAGCAGCTTGGGGACGATGAACACTGAAGCTTTCTTT
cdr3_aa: CASSLGTMNTEAFF

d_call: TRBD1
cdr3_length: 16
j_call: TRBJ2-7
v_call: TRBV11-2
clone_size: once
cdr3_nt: TGTGCCAGCAGCCGGGGCCCCGGGACAGGCAGAGACGAGCAGTACTTC
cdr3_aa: CASSRGPGTGRDEQYF

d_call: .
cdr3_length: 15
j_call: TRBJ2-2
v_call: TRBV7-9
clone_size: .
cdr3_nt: TGTGCCAGCAGCTTTGGTTGGGCGGGCACCGGGGAGCTGTTTTTT
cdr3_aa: CASSFGWAGTGELFF

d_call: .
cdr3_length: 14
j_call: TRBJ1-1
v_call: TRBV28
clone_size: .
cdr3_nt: TGTGCCAGCATCGTGGGGGGTGACAACACTGAAGCTTTCTTT
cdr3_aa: CASIVGGDNTEAFF

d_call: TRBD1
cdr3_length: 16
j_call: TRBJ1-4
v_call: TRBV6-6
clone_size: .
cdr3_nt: TGTGCCAGCAGTCGACAGGGGGCAGCAACTAATGAAAAACTGTTTTTT
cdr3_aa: CASSRQGAATNEKLFF

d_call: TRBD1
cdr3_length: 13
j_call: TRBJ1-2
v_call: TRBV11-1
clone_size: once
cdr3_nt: TGTGCCAGCAGCCTGGGACAGGGTCTAGGCTACACCTTC
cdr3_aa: CASSLGQGLGYTF

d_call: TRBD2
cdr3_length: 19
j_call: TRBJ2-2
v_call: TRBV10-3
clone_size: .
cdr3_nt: TGTGCCATCAGTGAGGCCGGACTAGCGGGGGGTTCTCCAGACGGGGAGCTGTTTTTT
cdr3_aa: CAISEAGLAGGSPDGELFF

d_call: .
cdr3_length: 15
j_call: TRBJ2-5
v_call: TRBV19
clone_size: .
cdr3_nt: TGTGCCAGTAGTTTCGGGCCCTCGTCGGTAGAGACCCAGTACTTC
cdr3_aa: CASSFGPSSVETQYF

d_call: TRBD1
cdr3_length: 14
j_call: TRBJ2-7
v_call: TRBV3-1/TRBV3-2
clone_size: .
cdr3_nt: TGTGCCAGCAGCCAAGGGACAGGGAGCTACGAGCAGTACTTC
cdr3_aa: CASSQGTGSYEQYF

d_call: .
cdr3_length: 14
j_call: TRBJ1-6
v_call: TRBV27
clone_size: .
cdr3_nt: TGTGCCAGCACCACCGGGACATACACTTCACCCCTCCACTTT
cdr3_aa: CASTTGTYTSPLHF

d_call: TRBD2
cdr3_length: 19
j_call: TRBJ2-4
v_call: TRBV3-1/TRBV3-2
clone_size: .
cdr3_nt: TGTGCCAGCAGCCAAGACGCAGGGACTAGCGGGGTTTCCAAAAACATTCAGTACTTC
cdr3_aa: CASSQDAGTSGVSKNIQYF

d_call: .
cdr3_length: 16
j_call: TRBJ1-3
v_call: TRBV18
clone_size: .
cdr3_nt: TGTGCCAGCTCACCACCCGGTCGGGGGCGAGGAAACACCATATATTTT
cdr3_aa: CASSPPGRGRGNTIYF

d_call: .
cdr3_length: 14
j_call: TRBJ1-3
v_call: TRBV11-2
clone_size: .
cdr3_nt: TGTGCCAGCAACTCCGGGGACTCTGGAAACACCATATATTTT
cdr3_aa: CASNSGDSGNTIYF

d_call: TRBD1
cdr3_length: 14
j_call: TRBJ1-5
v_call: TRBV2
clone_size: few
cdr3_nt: TGTGCCAGCAGAGCGGGACAGAGTAATCAGCCCCAGCATTTT
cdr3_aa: CASRAGQSNQPQHF

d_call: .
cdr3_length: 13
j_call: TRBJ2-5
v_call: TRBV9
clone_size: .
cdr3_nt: TGTGCCAGCAGCGGGGGGCCCCAAGAGACCCAGTACTTC
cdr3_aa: CASSGGPQETQYF

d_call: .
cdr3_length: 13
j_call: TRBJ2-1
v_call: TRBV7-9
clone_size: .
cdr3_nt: TGTGCCAGCGGGGGGGCCTTCACCCGAGAGCAGTTCTTC
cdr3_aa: CASGGAFTREQFF

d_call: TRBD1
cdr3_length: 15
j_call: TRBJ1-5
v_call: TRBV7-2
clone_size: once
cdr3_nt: TGTGCCAGCAGCTCCCGGACAGGGGTTAATCAGCCCCAGCATTTT
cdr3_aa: CASSSRTGVNQPQHF

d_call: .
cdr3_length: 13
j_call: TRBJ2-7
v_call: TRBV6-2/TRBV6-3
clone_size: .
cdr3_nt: TGTGCCAGCAGTTACGGGGGCTCCCTCGAGCAGTACTTC
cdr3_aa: CASSYGGSLEQYF

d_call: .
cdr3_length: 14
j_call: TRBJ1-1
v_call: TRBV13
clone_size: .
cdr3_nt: TGTGCCAGCAGCTTAGCCCGGCTGAACACTGAAGCTTTCTTT
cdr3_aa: CASSLARLNTEAFF

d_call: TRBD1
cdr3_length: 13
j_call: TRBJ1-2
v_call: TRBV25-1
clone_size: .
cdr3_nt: TGTGCCAGCAGCGGAGGGACAGGCTATGGCTACACCTTC
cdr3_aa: CASSGGTGYGYTF

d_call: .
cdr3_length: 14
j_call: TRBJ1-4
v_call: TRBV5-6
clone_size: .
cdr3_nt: TGTGCCAGCAGCTTCGGACAGAATAATGAAAAACTGTTTTTT
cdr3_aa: CASSFGQNNEKLFF

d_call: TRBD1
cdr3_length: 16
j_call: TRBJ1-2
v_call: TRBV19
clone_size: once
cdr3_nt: TGTGCCAGTAGTAGGGACAGTTCTACGACGGGCTATGGCTACACCTTC
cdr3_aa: CASSRDSSTTGYGYTF

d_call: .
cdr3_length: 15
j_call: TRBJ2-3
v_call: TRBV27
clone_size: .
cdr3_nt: TGTGCCAGCATCCGACTCAGTGGGGGTCGAGATACGCAGTATTTT
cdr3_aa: CASIRLSGGRDTQYF

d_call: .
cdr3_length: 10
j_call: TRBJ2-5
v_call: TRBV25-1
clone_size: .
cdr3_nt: TGTGCCAGCGGCGAGTGGGCCCAGTACTTC
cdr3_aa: CASGEWAQYF

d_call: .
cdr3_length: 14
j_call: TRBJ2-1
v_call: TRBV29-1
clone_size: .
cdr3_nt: TGCAGCGTTGAATTCTATAGCTCCTACAATGAGCAGTTCTTC
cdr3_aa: CSVEFYSSYNEQFF

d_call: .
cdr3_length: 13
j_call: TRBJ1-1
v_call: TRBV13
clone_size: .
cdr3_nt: TGTGCCAGCAGCTTAAAGATGAACACTGAAGCTTTCTTT
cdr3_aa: CASSLKMNTEAFF

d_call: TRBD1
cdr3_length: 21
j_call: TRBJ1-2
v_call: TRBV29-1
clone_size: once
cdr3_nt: TGCAGCGTTGACGGGGGGACAGGGGGCGCGGGAGCCCCCCCCTCCTTCTATGGCTACACCTTC
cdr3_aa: CSVDGGTGGAGAPPSFYGYTF

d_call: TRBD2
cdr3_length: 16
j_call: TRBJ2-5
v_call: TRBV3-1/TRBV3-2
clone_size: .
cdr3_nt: TGTGCCAGCAGCCAAGTAGGACTAGCGGGGAGCGAGACCCAGTACTTC
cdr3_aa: CASSQVGLAGSETQYF

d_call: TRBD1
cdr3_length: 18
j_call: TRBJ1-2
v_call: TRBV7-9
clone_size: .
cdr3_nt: TGTGCCAGCAGCTTAAGATGCGAACAGGGGGGGAAATGTTATGGCTACACCTTC
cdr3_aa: CASSLRCEQGGKCYGYTF

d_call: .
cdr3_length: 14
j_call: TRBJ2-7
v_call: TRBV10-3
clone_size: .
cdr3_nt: TGTGCCATCAGTGAGTCTGGGGGGTCCTACGAGCAGTACTTC
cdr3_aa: CAISESGGSYEQYF

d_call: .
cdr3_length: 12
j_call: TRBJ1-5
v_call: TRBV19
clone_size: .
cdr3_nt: TGTGCCAGTAAGGACAGCCATCAGCCCCAGCATTTT
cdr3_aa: CASKDSHQPQHF

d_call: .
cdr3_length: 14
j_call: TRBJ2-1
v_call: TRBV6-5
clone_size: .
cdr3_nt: TGTGCCAGCACCCCAGGGTGGACCGACAATGAGCAGTTCTTC
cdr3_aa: CASTPGWTDNEQFF

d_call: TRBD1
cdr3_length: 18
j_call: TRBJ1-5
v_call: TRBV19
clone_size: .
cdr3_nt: TGTGCCAGTGGTCCCTCGGGACAGGGTTTGTTCGGCAATCAGCCCCAGCATTTT
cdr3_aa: CASGPSGQGLFGNQPQHF

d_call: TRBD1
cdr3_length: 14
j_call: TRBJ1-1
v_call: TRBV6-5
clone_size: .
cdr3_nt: TGTGCCAGCAGAAGACAGGCACAGGGGACTGAAGCTTTCTTT
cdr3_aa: CASRRQAQGTEAFF

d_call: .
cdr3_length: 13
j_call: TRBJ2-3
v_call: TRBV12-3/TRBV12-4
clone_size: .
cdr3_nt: TGTGCCAGCAGTGAAAACCCCACAGATACGCAGTATTTT
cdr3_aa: CASSENPTDTQYF

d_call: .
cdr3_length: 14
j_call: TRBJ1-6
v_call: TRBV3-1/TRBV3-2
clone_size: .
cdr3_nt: TGTGCCAGCAGCCGGCAACAGGCCAATTCACCCCTCCACTTT
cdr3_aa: CASSRQQANSPLHF

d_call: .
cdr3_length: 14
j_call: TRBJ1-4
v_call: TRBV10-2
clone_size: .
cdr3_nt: TGCGCCAGCAGCCATACAGGGATTGGTGAAAAACTGTTTTTT
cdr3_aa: CASSHTGIGEKLFF

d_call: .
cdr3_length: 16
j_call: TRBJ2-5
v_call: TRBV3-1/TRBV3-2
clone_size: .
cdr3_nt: TGTGCCAGCAGCCAAGTGTCCCCTGGAGGAGGGGGGACCCAGTACTTC
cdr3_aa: CASSQVSPGGGGTQYF

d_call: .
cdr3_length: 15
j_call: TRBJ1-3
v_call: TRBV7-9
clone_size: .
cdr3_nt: TGTGCCAGCAGTCCACAGGGAAACTCTGGAAACACCATATATTTT
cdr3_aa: CASSPQGNSGNTIYF

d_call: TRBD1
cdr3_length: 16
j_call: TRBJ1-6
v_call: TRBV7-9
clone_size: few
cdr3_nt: TGTGCCAGCAGCTTACCTTTGACAGGGGGCCTTTCACCCCTCCACTTT
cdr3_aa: CASSLPLTGGLSPLHF

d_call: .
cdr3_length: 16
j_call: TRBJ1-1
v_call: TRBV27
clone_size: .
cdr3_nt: TGTGCCAGCAGTTTACTGGGAGGTGTCCTGAACACTGAAGCTTTCTTT
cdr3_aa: CASSLLGGVLNTEAFF

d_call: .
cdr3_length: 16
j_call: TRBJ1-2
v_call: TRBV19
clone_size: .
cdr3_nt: TGTGCCAGTTCCAAAACCACGGTAGTTATTAACTATGGCTACACCTTC
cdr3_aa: CASSKTTVVINYGYTF

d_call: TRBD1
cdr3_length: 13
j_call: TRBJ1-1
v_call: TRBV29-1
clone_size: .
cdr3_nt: TGCAGCGTCCAGGGGGCTTCGAGCACTGAAGCTTTCTTT
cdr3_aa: CSVQGASSTEAFF

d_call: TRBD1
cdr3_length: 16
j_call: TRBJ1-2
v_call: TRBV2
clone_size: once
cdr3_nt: TGTGCCAGCACTCCCGGGGAGGGACAGGGCCTTTATGGCTACACCTTC
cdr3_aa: CASTPGEGQGLYGYTF

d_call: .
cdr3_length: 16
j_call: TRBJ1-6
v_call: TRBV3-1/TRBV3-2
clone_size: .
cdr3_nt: TGTGCCAGCAGCCATTTTGGGGGGGCGAATAATTCACCCCTCCACTTT
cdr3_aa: CASSHFGGANNSPLHF

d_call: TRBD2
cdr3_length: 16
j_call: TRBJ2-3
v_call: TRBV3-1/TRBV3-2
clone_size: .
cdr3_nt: TGTGCCAGCAGCCAAAGGACTAGCAGGAACACAGATACGCAGTATTTT
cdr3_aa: CASSQRTSRNTDTQYF